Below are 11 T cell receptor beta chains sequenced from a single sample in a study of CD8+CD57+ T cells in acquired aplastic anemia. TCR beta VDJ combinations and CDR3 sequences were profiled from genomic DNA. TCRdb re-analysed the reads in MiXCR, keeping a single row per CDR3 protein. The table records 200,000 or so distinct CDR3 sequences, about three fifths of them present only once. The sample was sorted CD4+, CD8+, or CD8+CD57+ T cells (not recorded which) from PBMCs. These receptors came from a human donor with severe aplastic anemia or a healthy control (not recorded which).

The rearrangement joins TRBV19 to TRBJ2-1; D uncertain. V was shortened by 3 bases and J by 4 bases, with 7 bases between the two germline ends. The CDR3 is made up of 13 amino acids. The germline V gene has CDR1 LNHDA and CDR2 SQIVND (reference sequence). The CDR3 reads CASSMAVYNEQFF. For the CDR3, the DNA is TGTGCCAGTAGTATGGCCGTGTACAATGAGCAGTTCTTC.

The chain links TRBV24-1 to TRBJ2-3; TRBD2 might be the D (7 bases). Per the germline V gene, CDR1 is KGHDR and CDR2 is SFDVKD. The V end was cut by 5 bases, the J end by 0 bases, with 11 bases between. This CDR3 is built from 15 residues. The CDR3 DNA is TGTGCCACCAGTGTGGGGGGGGCTAGCACAGATACGCAGTATTTT. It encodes CATSVGGASTDTQYF.

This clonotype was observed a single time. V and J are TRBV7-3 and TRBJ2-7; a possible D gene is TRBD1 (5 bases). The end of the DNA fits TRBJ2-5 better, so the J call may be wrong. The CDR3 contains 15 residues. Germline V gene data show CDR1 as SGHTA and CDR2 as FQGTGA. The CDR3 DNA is TGTGCCAGCAGCTTAGACAGAGAGTACCAAGAGACCCAGTACTTC. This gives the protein CASSLDREYQETQYF.

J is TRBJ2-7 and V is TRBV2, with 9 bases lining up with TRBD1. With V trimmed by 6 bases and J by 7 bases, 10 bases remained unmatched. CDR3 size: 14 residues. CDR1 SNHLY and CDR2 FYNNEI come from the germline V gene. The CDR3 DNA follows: TGTGCCAGCAGCGCGGACAGGGGTACGTTGGAGCAGTACTTC. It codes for CASSADRGTLEQYF.

Here the CDR3 reads CAISEGLAREAQYF. The CDR3, as DNA: TGTGCCATCAGTGAAGGACTAGCGAGGGAGGCCCAGTACTTC. The rearrangement joins TRBV10-3 to TRBJ2-5, with 9 bases aligning to TRBD2. Per the germline V gene, CDR1 is ENHRY and CDR2 is SYGVKD. Germline trimming cut 3 bases from V and 9 bases from J; bases unmatched to any gene: 8. The CDR3 runs to 14 residues.

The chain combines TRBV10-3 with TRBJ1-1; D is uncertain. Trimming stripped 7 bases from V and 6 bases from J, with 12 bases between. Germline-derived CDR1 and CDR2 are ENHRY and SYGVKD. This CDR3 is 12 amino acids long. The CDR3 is CAIMASGAEAFF. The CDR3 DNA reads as TGTGCCATCATGGCGTCCGGGGCTGAAGCTTTCTTT.

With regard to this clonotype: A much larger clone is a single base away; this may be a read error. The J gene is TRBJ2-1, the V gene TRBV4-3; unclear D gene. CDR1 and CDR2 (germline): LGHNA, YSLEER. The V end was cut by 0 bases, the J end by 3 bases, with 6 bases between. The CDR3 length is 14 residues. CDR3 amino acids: CASSQDNIYNEQFF. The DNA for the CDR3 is TGCGCCAGCAGCCAAGATAACATCTACAATGAGCAGTTCTTC.

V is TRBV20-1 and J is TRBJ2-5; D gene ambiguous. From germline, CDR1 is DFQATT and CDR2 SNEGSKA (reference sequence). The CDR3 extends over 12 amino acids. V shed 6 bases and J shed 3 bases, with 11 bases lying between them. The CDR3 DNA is TGCAGTGCCCCCGCAACGAAAGAGACCCAGTACTTC. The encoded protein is CSAPATKETQYF.

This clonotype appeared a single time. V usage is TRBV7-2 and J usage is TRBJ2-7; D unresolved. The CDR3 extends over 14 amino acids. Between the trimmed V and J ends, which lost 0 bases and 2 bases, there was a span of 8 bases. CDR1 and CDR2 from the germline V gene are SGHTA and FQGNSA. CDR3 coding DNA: TGTGCCAGCAGCTTAGCGCATTCGGCCTACGAGCAGTACTTC. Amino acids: CASSLAHSAYEQYF.

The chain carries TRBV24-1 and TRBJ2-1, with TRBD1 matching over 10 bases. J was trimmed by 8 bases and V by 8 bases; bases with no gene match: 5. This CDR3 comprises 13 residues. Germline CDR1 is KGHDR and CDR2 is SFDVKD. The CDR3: CATMGQGIHEQFF. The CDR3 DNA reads TGTGCCACCATGGGACAGGGGATTCATGAGCAGTTCTTC.

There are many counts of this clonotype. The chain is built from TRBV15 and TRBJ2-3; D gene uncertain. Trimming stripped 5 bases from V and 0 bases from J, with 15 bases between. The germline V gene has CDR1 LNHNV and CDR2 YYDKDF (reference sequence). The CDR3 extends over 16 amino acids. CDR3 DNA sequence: TGTGCCACCAGCCGGAGCCGGGTACTAAGCACAGATACGCAGTATTTT. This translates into CATSRSRVLSTDTQYF.